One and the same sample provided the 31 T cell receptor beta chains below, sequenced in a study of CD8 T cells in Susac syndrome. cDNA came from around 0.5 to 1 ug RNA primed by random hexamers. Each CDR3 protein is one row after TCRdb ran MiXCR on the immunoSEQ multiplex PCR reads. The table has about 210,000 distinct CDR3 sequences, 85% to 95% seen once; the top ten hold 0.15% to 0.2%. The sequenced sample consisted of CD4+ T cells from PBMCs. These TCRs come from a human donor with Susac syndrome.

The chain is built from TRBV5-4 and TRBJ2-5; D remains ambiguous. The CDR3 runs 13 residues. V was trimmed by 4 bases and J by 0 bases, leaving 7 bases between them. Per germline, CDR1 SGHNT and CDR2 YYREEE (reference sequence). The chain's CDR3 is CASSLIDQETQYF. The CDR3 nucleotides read TGTGCCAGCAGCCTAATTGACCAAGAGACCCAGTACTTC.

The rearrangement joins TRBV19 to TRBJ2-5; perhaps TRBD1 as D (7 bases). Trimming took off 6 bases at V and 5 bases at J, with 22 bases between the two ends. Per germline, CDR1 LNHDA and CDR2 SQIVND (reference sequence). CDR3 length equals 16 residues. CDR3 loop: CASSETGRLAGETQYF. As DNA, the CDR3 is TGTGCCAGTAGCGAGACAGGGAGGCTAGCCGGGGAGACCCAGTACTTC.

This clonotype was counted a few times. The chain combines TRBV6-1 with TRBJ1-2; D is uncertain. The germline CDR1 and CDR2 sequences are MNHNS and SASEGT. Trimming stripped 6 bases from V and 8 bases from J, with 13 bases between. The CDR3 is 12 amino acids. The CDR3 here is CASSPAVRGYTF. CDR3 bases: TGTGCCAGCAGCCCCGCTGTAAGGGGCTACACCTTC.

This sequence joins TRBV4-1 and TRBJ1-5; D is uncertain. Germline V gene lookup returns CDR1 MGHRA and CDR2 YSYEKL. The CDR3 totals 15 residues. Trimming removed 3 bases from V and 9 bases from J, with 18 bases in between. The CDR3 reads CASSQEGLYRGPQHF. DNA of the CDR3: TGCGCCAGCAGCCAGGAGGGTCTCTACCGGGGGCCCCAGCATTTT.

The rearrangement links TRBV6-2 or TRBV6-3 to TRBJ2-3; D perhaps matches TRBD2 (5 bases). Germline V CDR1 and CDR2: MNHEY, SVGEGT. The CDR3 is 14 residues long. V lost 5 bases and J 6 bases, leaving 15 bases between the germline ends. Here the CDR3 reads CASSIGLLSDTQYF. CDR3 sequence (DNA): TGTGCCAGCAGTATCGGACTGCTCAGCGATACGCAGTATTTT.

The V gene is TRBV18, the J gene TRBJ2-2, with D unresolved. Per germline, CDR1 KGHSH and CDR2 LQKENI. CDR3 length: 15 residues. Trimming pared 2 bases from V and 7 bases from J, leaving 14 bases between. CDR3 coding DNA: TGTGCCAGCTCACCAACAACAGTCGCCGGCGGGGAGCTGTTTTTT. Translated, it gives CASSPTTVAGGELFF.

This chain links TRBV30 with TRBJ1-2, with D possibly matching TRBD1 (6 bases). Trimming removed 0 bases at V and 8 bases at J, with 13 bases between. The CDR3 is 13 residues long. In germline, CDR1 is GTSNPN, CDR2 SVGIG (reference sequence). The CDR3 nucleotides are TGTGCCTGGAGTGTACAGGGCTCGGGGGGCTACACCTTC. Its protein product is CAWSVQGSGGYTF.

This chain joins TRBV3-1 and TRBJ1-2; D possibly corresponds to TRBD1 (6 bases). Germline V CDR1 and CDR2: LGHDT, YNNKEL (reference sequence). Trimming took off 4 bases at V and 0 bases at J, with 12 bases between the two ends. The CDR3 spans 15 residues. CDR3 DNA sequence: TGTGCCAGCAGCCTCGCGGGGGCGGCTAACTATGGCTACACCTTC. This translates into CASSLAGAANYGYTF.

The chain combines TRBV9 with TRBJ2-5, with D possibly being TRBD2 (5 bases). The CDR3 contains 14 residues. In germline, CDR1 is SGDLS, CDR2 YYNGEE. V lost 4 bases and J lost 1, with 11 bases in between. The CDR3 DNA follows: TGTGCCAGCAGCCCTCGGGGAACCCAAGAGACCCAGTACTTC. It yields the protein CASSPRGTQETQYF.

The CDR3 loop reads CASSLQQGAYEQYF. The CDR3 region has the DNA TGTGCCAGCAGCCTACAACAGGGGGCCTACGAGCAGTACTTC. The V call is TRBV5-4, the J call TRBJ2-7, with 8 bases identical to TRBD1. Germline lookup yields CDR1 SGHNT and CDR2 YYREEE (reference sequence). CDR3 size: 14 residues. V was pared by 4 bases and J by 2 bases, with 5 bases of the junction left unmatched.

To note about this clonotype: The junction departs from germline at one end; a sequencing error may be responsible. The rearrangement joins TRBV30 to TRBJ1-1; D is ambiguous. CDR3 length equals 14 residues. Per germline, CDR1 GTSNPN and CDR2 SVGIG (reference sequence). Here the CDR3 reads CAWTRAVGNAEAFF. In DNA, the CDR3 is TGTGCCTGGACCCGGGCGGTGGGGAACGCTGAAGCTTTCTTT.

CDR3 in DNA: TGTGCCAGCAGCCCAGGGGGGGGTGTAAAGACCCAGTACTTC. This codes for CASSPGGGVKTQYF. This chain links TRBV3-1 with TRBJ2-5, with D perhaps given as TRBD1 or TRBD2 (7 bases each). Germline V gives CDR1 LGHDT, CDR2 YNNKEL (reference sequence). V lost 4 bases to trimming and J lost 6 bases, with 15 bases between them. CDR3 length: 14 residues.

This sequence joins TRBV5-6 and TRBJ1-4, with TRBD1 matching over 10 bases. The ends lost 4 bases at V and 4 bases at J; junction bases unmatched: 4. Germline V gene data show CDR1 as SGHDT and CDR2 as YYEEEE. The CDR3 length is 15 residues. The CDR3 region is CASSGWTGGNEKLFF. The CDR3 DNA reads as TGTGCCAGCAGCGGATGGACAGGGGGTAATGAAAAACTGTTTTTT.

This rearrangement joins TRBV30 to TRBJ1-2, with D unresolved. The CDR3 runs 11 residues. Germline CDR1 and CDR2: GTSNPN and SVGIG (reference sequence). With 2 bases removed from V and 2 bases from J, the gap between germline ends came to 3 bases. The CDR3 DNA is TGTGCCTGGAGTCCCAACTATGGCTACACCTTC. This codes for CAWSPNYGYTF.

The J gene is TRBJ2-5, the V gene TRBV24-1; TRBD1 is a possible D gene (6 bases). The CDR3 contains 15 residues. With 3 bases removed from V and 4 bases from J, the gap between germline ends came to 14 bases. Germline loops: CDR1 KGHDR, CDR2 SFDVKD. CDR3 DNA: TGTGCCACCAGTGATGGACAATCAGGGGCAGAGACCCAGTACTTC. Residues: CATSDGQSGAETQYF.

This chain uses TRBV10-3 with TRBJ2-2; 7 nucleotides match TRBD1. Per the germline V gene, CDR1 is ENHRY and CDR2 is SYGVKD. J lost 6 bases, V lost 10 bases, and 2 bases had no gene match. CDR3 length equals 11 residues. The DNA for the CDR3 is TGTGCCACCCAGGGGGCCGGGGAGCTGTTTTTT. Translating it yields CATQGAGELFF.

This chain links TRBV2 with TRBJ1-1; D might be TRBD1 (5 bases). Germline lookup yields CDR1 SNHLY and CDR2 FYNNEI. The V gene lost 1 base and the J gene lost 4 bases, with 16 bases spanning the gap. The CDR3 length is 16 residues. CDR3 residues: CASSEGLGTGGTEAFF. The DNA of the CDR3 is TGTGCCAGCAGTGAAGGCTTGGGGACCGGGGGCACTGAAGCTTTCTTT.

The CDR3 reads CSVGQGGNQPQHF. The CDR3 nucleotides are TGCAGCGTTGGACAGGGTGGCAATCAGCCCCAGCATTTT. The rearrangement links TRBV29-1 to TRBJ1-5, with 7 bases matching TRBD1. Germline V gene data show CDR1 as SQVTM and CDR2 as ANQGSEA. The CDR3 has 13 amino acids. Trimming removed 4 bases from V and 2 bases from J; junction bases left unmatched: 2.

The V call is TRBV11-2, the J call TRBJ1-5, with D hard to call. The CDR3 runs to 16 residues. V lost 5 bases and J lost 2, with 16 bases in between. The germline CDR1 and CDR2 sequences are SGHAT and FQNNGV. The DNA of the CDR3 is TGTGCCAGCAGCCCTACCTCGGGCAGCGGCAATCAGCCCCAGCATTTT. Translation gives CASSPTSGSGNQPQHF.

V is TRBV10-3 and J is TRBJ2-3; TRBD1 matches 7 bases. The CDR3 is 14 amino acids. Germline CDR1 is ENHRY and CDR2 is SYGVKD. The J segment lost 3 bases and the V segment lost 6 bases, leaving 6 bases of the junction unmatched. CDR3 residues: CAIRGDSYTDTQYF. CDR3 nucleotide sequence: TGTGCCATCAGGGGGGACAGTTATACAGATACGCAGTATTTT.

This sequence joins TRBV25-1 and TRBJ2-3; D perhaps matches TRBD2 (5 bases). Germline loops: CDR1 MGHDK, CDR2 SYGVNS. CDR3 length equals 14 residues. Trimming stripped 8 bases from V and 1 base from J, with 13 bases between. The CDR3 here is CASGRAAGTDTQYF. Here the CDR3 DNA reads TGTGCCAGCGGGCGGGCGGCGGGCACAGATACGCAGTATTTT.

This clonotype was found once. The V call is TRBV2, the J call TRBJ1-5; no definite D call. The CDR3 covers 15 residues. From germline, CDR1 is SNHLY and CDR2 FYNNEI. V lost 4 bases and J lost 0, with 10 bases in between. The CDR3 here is CASSGITYSNQPQHF. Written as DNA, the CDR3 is TGTGCCAGCAGTGGAATAACATATAGCAATCAGCCCCAGCATTTT.

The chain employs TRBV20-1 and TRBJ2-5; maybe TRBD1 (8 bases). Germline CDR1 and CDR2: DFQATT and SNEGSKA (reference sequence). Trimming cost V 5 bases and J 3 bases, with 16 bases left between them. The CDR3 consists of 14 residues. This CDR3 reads CSAGRTGREETQYF. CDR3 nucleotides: TGCAGTGCTGGTCGGACAGGGAGGGAAGAGACCCAGTACTTC.

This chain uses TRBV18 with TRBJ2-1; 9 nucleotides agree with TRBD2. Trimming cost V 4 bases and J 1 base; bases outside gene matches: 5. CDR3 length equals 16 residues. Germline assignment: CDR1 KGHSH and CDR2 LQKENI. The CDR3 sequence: CASSLVSGGSYNEQFF. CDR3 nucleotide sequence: TGTGCCAGCTCACTGGTTAGCGGGGGATCCTACAATGAGCAGTTCTTC.

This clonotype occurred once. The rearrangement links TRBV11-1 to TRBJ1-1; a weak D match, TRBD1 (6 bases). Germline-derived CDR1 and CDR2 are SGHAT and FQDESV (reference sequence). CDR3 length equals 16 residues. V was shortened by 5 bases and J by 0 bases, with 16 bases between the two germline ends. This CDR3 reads CASSRGQSSMNTEAFF. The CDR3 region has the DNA TGTGCCAGCAGCCGCGGACAGAGTAGCATGAACACTGAAGCTTTCTTT.

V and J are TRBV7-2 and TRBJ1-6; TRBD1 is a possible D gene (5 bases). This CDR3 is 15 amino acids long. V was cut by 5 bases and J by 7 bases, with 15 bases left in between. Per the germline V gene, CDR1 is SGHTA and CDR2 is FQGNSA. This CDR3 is CASSAEGLENSPLHF. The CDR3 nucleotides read TGTGCCAGCAGCGCCGAGGGGTTGGAGAATTCACCCCTCCACTTT.

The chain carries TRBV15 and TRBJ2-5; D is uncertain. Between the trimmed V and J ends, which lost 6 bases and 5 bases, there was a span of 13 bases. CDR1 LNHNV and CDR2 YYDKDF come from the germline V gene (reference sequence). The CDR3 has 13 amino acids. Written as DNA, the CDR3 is TGTGCCACCAGTTGGGCCCTGGGGGAGACCCAGTACTTC. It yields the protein CATSWALGETQYF. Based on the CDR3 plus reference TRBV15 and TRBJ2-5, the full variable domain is DAMVIQNPRYQVTQFGKPVTLSCSQTLNHNVMYWYQQKSSQAPKLLFHYYDKDFNNEADTPDNFQSRRPNTSFCFLDIRSPGLGDTAMYLCATSWALGETQYFGPGTRLLVL.

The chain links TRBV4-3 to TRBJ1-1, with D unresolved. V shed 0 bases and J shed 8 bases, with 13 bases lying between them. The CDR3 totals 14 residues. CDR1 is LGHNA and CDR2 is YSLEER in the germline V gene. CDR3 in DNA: TGCGCCAGCAGCCAAGATCTAGAGGGATCCGAAGCTTTCTTT. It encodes CASSQDLEGSEAFF.

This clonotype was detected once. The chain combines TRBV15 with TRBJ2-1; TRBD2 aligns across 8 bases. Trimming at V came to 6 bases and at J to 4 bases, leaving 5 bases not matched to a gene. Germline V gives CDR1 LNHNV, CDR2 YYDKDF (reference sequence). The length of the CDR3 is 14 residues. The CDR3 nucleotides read TGTGCCACCAGTAGGCGGGGGGCTTACAATGAGCAGTTCTTC. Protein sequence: CATSRRGAYNEQFF.

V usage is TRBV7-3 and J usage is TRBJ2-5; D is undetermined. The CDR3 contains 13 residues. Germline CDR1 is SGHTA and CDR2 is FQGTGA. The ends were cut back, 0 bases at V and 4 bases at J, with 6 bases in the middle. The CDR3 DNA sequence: TGTGCCAGCAGCTTAACAAGGAGAGAGACCCAGTACTTC. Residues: CASSLTRRETQYF.

The CDR3 is CASSYRTGAPYSNQPQHF. In DNA, the CDR3 is TGTGCCAGCAGTTATAGGACAGGCGCACCTTATAGCAATCAGCCCCAGCATTTT. V is TRBV28 and J is TRBJ1-5; TRBD1 matches at 7 bases. CDR1 and CDR2 (germline): MDHEN, SYDVKM. The CDR3 is 18 residues long. J gave up 0 bases and V 4 bases, and 12 bases lay outside the gene matches.